This T cell receptor (beta chain) was sequenced during a study of graft-versus-host responses after intestinal transplantation. In regard to this clone: Its antigen is as yet unknown.

Whole-study results and caveats: Recipient bone marrow held GvH clones, some seen earlier in ileum or blood. Circulating GvH clones peaking coincided with falling HvG clones soon after transplant.

Assay: immunoSEQ multiplex PCR; the TCRdb copy retains only in-frame clones and omits some. The sample yields about 90,000 clones, roughly 93% seen once. The TCR comes from a human donor who was the organ donor for an intestinal transplant. The input for sequencing was unstimulated CD8+ T cells sorted from spleen or lymph node cells, taken before transplant.

CDR3 region: CASSLWDSVTQYF. In DNA form, the CDR3 reads TGTGCCAGCAGCCTATGGGACTCAGTTACCCAGTACTTC. This rearrangement joins TRBV11-2 to TRBJ2-5; possibly TRBD2 for D (6 bases). Trimming took 5 bases from V and 8 from J, leaving 15 bases between them. Per germline, CDR1 SGHAT and CDR2 FQNNGV. The CDR3 sequence is 13 residues long.